This T cell receptor (beta chain) was sequenced for a study of T cell repertoires in cytomegalovirus infection. Study details: Epitope selection comprised recently identified HLA-C-restricted CMV epitopes and well-studied HLA-B-restricted CMV epitopes. Study outcomes and limitations: Dominating the ex vivo response were HLA-C-restricted CMV-specific TCR beta clonotypes.

V trimming: 8 bases; J trimming: 0 bases; junction bases outside the gene matches: 3. Per the germline V gene, CDR1 is SGHTA and CDR2 is FQGNSA. The CDR3 loop spans 15 amino acids. One entry per CDR3 protein results from TCRdb running MiXCR on the reads. The sample lists some 590,000 distinct CDR3 sequences; almost 40% were seen once. With regard to this clonotype: What it binds is unknown.

This chain connects TRBV7-2 to TRBJ2-1, with TRBD2 identical over 11 bases. The sample in question was cultured PBMCs, obtained from culture after CMV antigen stimulation. This sequence was found in a human donor in good health (CMV status not recorded). Some clones in this sample may be carry-over from other donors' samples. This CDR3 reads CASRSGGASYNEQFF. The DNA for the CDR3 is TGTGCCAGCCGTAGCGGGGGGGCCTCCTACAATGAGCAGTTCTTC.